The rows below give T cell receptor beta chains drawn from one sample of a study of cytomegalovirus exposure and HLA in healthy donors. TCRdb keeps only in-frame clones here, not all; method: immunoSEQ multiplex PCR. Its table lists about 34,000 clones. Sequencing was carried out using PBMCs. The receptor source for this set is a woman aged 40 to 50 in good health and CMV-seropositive. Both conserved end residues are part of each CDR3. A D gene is named only where the DNA matches it firmly.

cdr3_length j_call d_call v_call cdr3_aa cdr3_nt
14 TRBJ1-1 TRBD1 TRBV4-2 CASRRTGGEREAFF TGTGCCAGCAGAAGGACAGGGGGAGAGCGGGAAGCTTTCTTT
14 TRBJ1-2 TRBD1 TRBV28 CASSWGQGGYGYTF TGTGCCAGCAGTTGGGGACAGGGTGGTTATGGCTACACCTTC
13 TRBJ1-2 TRBD1 TRBV2 CASRSQGAGGYTF TGTGCCAGCAGGTCACAGGGGGCGGGCGGCTACACCTTC
13 TRBJ1-2 - TRBV14 CASSQDYRDGYTF TGTGCCAGCAGCCAAGACTACAGGGATGGCTACACCTTC
13 TRBJ1-1 - TRBV11-3 CASSPTENTEAFF TGTGCCAGCAGCCCCACTGAGAACACTGAAGCTTTCTTT
13 TRBJ2-5 - TRBV2 CASRGLDQETQYF TGTGCCAGCAGGGGACTGGACCAAGAGACCCAGTACTTC
14 TRBJ2-3 - TRBV19 CASSMWGGTDTQYF TGTGCCAGTAGTATGTGGGGGGGCACAGATACGCAGTATTTT
17 TRBJ2-1 TRBD1 TRBV5-5 CASSSPRQGPGKGEQFF TGTGCCAGCAGTTCGCCACGACAGGGTCCCGGGAAGGGTGAGCAGTTCTTC
15 TRBJ2-3 - TRBV5-6 CASSLWGRSTDTQYF TGTGCCAGCAGCTTGTGGGGCAGGAGCACAGATACGCAGTATTTT
19 TRBJ2-2 TRBD2 TRBV2 CASSELRPGLAGATGELFF TGTGCCAGCAGTGAATTAAGGCCCGGACTAGCGGGAGCCACCGGGGAGCTGTTTTTT
18 TRBJ2-1 - TRBV4-1 CASSQGARGIVSYNEQFF TGCGCCAGCAGCCAAGGGGCCAGGGGAATAGTATCCTACAATGAGCAGTTCTTC
15 TRBJ2-1 TRBD1 TRBV28 CASRSGQGSYNEQFF TGTGCCAGCAGGTCAGGACAGGGTTCCTACAATGAGCAGTTCTTC
13 TRBJ2-7 - TRBV19 CASSPDRSREQYF TGTGCCAGTAGCCCTGACAGATCGAGGGAGCAGTACTTC
15 TRBJ2-3 TRBD2 TRBV29-1 CSVDGLAGVEDTQYF TGCAGCGTAGATGGACTAGCGGGAGTAGAAGATACGCAGTATTTT
13 TRBJ2-3 TRBD2 TRBV2 CASSLAGTDTQYF TGTGCCAGCAGCCTAGCGGGCACAGATACGCAGTATTTT
15 TRBJ2-7 TRBD2 TRBV2 CASSEYLAGFYEQYF TGTGCCAGCAGTGAATATCTAGCGGGCTTCTACGAGCAGTACTTC
13 TRBJ1-1 - TRBV28 CASSLSNSLEAFF TGTGCCAGCAGTTTATCTAACAGCCTGGAAGCTTTCTTT
15 TRBJ1-2 TRBD1 TRBV10-3 CAISDGSDRGSSYTF TGTGCCATCAGTGACGGCTCCGACAGGGGAAGTAGCTACACCTTC
12 TRBJ2-7 - TRBV7-8 CASNEDNYEQYF TGTGCCAGCAATGAAGACAACTACGAGCAGTACTTC
15 TRBJ2-5 - TRBV5-1 CASSLGDTRRETQYF TGCGCCAGCAGCTTGGGGGACACCAGAAGGGAGACCCAGTACTTC
13 TRBJ2-7 - TRBV5-1 CASSLEQGYEQYF TGCGCCAGCAGCTTGGAACAGGGATACGAGCAGTACTTC
15 TRBJ2-3 - TRBV19 CASSTAGSSTDTQYF TGTGCCAGTAGTACGGCGGGTTCAAGCACAGATACGCAGTATTTT
14 TRBJ2-7 - TRBV27 CASSWASASYEQYF TGTGCCAGCAGTTGGGCTAGCGCCTCCTACGAGCAGTACTTC
11 TRBJ2-7 - TRBV2 CASLEPYEQYF TGTGCCAGCCTTGAGCCCTACGAGCAGTACTTC
12 TRBJ2-3 TRBD1 TRBV28 CASSPTGQGQYF TGTGCCAGCAGCCCAACGGGACAGGGGCAGTATTTT
14 TRBJ2-3 - TRBV27 CASSYRFSTDTQYF TGTGCCAGCAGTTACAGATTTAGCACAGATACGCAGTATTTT
14 TRBJ1-5 - TRBV10-3 CATATGLVNQPQHF TGTGCCACCGCGACAGGATTAGTAAATCAGCCCCAGCATTTT
13 TRBJ1-1 - TRBV30 CAWSAQGNTEAFF TGTGCCTGGAGTGCACAGGGGAACACTGAAGCTTTCTTT
13 TRBJ1-1 - TRBV5-6 CASSWGVNTEAFF TGTGCCAGCAGCTGGGGGGTGAACACTGAAGCTTTCTTT
13 TRBJ2-1 TRBD1 TRBV29-1 CSVWDRLSNEQFF TGCAGCGTTTGGGACAGGCTAAGTAATGAGCAGTTCTTC
15 TRBJ2-1 TRBD2 TRBV2 CASRFGTSAYNEQFF TGTGCCAGCAGGTTCGGGACTAGCGCCTACAATGAGCAGTTCTTC
12 TRBJ1-1 - TRBV6-1 CASSGRGTEAFF TGTGCCAGCAGTGGCAGGGGCACTGAAGCTTTCTTT
13 TRBJ1-4 - TRBV7-9 CASSFEAREKLFF TGTGCCAGCAGCTTTGAAGCGAGAGAAAAACTGTTTTTT
14 TRBJ2-2 - TRBV5-5 CASSLLYNTGELFF TGTGCCAGCAGCTTGCTCTACAACACCGGGGAGCTGTTTTTT
14 TRBJ2-3 - TRBV5-1 CASSPGDEVDTQYF TGCGCCAGCAGTCCCGGGGATGAGGTGGATACGCAGTATTTT
15 TRBJ1-6 - TRBV9 CASSGSGTRNSPLHF TGTGCCAGCAGCGGTAGCGGGACGAGGAATTCACCCCTCCACTTT
17 TRBJ2-6 - TRBV4-3 CASSQAPGFLGANVLTF TGCGCCAGCAGCCAAGCCCCTGGCTTTCTGGGGGCCAACGTCCTGACTTTC
15 TRBJ1-5 - TRBV19 CATTPYSGSNQPQHF TGTGCCACCACCCCCTATTCGGGATCCAATCAGCCCCAGCATTTT
14 TRBJ2-2 - TRBV6-4 CASSSATGTGELFF TGTGCCAGCAGTTCCGCAACGGGGACCGGGGAGCTGTTTTTT
13 TRBJ2-1 - TRBV7-3 CASSLQGGNEQFF TGTGCCAGCAGCTTACAAGGAGGGAATGAGCAGTTCTTC
14 TRBJ1-6 - TRBV5-5 CASSLEVRGSPLHF TGTGCCAGCAGCTTGGAGGTTAGGGGTTCACCCCTCCACTTT
15 TRBJ2-3 - TRBV6-1 CASSDPSGLTDTQYF TGTGCCAGCAGTGACCCCAGCGGCCTCACAGATACGCAGTATTTT
12 TRBJ2-2 - TRBV30 CAWSTNTGELFF TGTGCCTGGAGTACAAACACCGGGGAGCTGTTTTTT
15 TRBJ1-1 TRBD1 TRBV28 CASSLGRGRYTEAFF TGTGCCAGCAGTTTAGGCAGGGGGCGTTACACTGAAGCTTTCTTT
14 TRBJ1-5 TRBD1 TRBV27 CASARGRGNQPQHF TGTGCCAGCGCAAGGGGGCGAGGCAATCAGCCCCAGCATTTT
16 TRBJ1-2 - TRBV7-9 CASSLGEGTGLRGYTF TGTGCCAGCAGCCTAGGAGAGGGAACAGGGCTGCGGGGCTACACCTTC